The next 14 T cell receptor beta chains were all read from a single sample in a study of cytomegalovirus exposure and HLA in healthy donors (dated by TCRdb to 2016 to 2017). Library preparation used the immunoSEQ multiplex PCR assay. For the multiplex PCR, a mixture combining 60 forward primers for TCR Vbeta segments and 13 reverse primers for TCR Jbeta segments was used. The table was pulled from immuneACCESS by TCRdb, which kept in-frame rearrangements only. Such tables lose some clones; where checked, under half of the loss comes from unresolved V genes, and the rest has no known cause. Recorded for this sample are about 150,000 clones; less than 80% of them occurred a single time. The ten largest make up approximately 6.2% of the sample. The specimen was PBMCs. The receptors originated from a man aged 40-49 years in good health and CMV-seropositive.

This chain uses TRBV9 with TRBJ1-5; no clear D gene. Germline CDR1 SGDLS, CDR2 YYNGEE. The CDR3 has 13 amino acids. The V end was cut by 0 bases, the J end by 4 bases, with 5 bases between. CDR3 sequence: CASSVGENQPQHF. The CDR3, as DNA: TGTGCCAGCAGCGTAGGGGAGAATCAGCCCCAGCATTTT.

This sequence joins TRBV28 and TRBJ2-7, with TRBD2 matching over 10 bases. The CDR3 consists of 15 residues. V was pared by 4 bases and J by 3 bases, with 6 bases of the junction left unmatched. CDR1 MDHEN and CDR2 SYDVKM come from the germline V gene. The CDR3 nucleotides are TGTGCCAGCAGTTATGGGCTAGCGGGAGTCTACGAGCAGTACTTC. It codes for CASSYGLAGVYEQYF. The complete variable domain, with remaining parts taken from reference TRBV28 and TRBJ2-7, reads DVKVTQSSRYLVKRTGEKVFLECVQDMDHENMFWYRQDPGLGLRLIYFSYDVKMKEKGDIPEGYSVSREKKERFSLILESASTNQTSMYLCASSYGLAGVYEQYFGPGTRLTVT.

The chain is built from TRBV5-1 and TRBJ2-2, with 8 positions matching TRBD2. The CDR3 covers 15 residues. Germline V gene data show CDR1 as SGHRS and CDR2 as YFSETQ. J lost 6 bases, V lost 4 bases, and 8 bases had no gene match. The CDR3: CASSPEAGVAGELFF. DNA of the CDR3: TGCGCCAGCAGCCCCGAAGCGGGAGTCGCCGGGGAGCTGTTTTTT. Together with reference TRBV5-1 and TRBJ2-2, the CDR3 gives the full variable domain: KAGVTQTPRYLIKTRGQQVTLSCSPISGHRSVSWYQQTPGQGLQFLFEYFSETQRNKGNFPGRFSGRQFSNSRSEMNVSTLELGDSALYLCASSPEAGVAGELFFGEGSRLTVL.

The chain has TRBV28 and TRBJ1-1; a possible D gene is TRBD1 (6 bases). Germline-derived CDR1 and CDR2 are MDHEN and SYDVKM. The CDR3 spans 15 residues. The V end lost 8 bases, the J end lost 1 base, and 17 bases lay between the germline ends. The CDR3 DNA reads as TGTGCCAGCCCCCCGCGCAGGGGAAGGAACACTGAAGCTTTCTTT. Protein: CASPPRRGRNTEAFF.

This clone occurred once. This CDR3 is CASSFGAGEAETQYF. CDR3 nucleotide sequence: TGTGCCAGCAGCTTTGGGGCGGGAGAGGCAGAGACCCAGTACTTC. This chain uses TRBV7-2 with TRBJ2-5; TRBD2 matches 7 bases. The CDR3 is 15 residues long. Germline lookup yields CDR1 SGHTA and CDR2 FQGNSA. The junction had 8 bases not matched to a gene; V was cut back by 3 bases and J by 4 bases.

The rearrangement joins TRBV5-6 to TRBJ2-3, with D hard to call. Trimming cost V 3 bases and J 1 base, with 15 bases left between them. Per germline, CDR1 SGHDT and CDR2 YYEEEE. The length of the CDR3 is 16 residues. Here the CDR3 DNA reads TGTGCCAGCAGCTCGGGTCCAGACCGCCGCACAGATACGCAGTATTTT. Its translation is CASSSGPDRRTDTQYF.

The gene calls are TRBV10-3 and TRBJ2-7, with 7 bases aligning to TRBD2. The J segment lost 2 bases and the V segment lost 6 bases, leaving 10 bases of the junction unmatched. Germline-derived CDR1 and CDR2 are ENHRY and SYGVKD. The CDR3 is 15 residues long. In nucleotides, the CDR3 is TGTGCCATCAGGGGGGGAGGCGGGAGTACCTACGAGCAGTACTTC. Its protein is CAIRGGGGSTYEQYF.

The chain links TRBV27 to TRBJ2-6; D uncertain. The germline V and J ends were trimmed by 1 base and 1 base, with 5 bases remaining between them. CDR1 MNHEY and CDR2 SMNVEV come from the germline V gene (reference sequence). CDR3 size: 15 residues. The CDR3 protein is CASSLYPSGANVLTF. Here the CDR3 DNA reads TGTGCCAGCAGTTTATATCCTTCTGGGGCCAACGTCCTGACTTTC. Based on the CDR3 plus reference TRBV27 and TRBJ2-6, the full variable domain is EAQVTQNPRYLITVTGKKLTVTCSQNMNHEYMSWYRQDPGLGLRQIYYSMNVEVTDKGDVPEGYKVSRKEKRNFPLILESPSPNQTSLYFCASSLYPSGANVLTFGAGSRLTVL.

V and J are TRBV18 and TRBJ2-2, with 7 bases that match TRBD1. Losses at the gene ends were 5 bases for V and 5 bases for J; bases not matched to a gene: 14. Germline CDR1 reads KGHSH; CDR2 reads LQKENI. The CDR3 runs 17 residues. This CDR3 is CASSATGALTGTGELFF. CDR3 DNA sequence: TGTGCCAGCTCAGCAACAGGGGCCCTAACGGGAACCGGGGAGCTGTTTTTT.

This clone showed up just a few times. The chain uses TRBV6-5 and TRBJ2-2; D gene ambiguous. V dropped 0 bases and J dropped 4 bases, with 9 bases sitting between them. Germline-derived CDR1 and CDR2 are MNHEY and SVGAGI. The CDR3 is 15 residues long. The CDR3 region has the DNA TGTGCCAGCAGTTACTCGAGGCAGATCACCGGGGAGCTGTTTTTT. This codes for CASSYSRQITGELFF.

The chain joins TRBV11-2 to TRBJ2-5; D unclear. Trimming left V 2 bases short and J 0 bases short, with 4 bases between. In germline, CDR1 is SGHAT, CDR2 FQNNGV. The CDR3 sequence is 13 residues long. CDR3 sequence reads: CASSLTDQETQYF. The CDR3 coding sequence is TGTGCCAGCAGCTTAACGGACCAAGAGACCCAGTACTTC.

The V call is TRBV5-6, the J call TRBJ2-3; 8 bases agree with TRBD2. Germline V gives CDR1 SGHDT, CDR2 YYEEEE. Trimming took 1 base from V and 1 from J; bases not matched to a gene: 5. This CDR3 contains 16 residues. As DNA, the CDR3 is TGTGCCAGCAGCTTGCTGACTAGCGCCGGCACAGATACGCAGTATTTT. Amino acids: CASSLLTSAGTDTQYF. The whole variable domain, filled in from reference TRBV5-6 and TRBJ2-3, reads DAGVTQSPTHLIKTRGQQVTLRCSPKSGHDTVSWYQQALGQGPQFIFQYYEEEERQRGNFPDRFSGHQFPNYSSELNVNALLLGDSALYLCASSLLTSAGTDTQYFGPGTRLTVL.

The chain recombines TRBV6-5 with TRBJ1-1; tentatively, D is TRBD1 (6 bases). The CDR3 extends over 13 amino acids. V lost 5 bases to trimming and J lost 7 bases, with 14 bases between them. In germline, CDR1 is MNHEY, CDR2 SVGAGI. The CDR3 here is CASSAQGAHEAFF. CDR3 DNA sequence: TGTGCCAGCAGTGCACAGGGCGCCCATGAAGCTTTCTTT.

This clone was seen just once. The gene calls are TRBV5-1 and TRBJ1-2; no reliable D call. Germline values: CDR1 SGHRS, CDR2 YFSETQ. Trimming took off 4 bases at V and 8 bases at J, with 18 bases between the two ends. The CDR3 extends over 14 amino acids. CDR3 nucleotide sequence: TGCGCCAGCAGCCAATTTGTCCTGTTAGAAGGCTACACCTTC. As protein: CASSQFVLLEGYTF.